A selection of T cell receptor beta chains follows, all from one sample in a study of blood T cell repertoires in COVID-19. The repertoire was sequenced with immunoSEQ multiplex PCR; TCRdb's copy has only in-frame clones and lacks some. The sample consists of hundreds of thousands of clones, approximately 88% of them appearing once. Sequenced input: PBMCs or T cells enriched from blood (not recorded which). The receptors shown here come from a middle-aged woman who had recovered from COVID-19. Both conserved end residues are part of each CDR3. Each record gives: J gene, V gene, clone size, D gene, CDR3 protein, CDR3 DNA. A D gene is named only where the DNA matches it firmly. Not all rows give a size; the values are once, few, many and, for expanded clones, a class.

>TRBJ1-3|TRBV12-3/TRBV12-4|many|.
CASSFLGTIYF
TGTGCCAGCAGTTTTCTAGGCACCATATATTTT
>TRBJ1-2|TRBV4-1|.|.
CASSQDSGTRGFYGYTF
TGCGCCAGCAGCCAAGATTCAGGGACAAGGGGGTTCTATGGCTACACCTTC
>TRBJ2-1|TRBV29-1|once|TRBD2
CSAIGTSGSINEQFF
TGCAGCGCTATAGGGACTAGCGGGAGTATAAATGAGCAGTTCTTC
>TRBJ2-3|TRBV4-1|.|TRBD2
CASSKGGLAGNGDTQYF
TGCGCCAGCAGCAAAGGAGGCCTAGCGGGAAACGGGGATACGCAGTATTTT
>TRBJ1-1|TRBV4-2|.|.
CASSQVAPLSREAFF
TGTGCCAGCAGCCAAGTTGCCCCATTAAGCCGGGAAGCTTTCTTT
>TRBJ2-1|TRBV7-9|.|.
CASSLELENEQFF
TGTGCCAGCAGCCTAGAACTTGAGAATGAGCAGTTCTTC
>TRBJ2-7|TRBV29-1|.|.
CSVESGGQPYEQYF
TGCAGCGTTGAATCGGGAGGACAGCCCTACGAGCAGTACTTC
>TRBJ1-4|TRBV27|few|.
CASSLTTTNEKLFF
TGTGCCAGCAGTCTGACAACAACGAATGAAAAACTGTTTTTT
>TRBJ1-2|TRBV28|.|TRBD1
CAAGTAYGYTF
TGTGCCGCCGGGACAGCCTATGGCTACACCTTC
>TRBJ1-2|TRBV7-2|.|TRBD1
CASRQGANSGDGYTF
TGTGCCAGCAGACAGGGGGCTAATAGTGGCGATGGCTACACCTTC
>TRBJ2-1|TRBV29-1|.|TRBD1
CSVERQGNEQFF
TGCAGCGTTGAAAGACAGGGGAATGAGCAGTTCTTC
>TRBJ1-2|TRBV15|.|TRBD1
CATSKRDRGQDGYTF
TGTGCCACCAGCAAAAGGGACAGGGGGCAGGATGGCTACACCTTC
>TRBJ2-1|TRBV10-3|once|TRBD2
CAISELTSGTYNEQFF
TGTGCCATCAGTGAATTGACTAGCGGGACTTACAATGAGCAGTTCTTC
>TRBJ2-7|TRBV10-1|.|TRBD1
CASSDRGDSTYEQYF
TGCGCCAGCTCTGACAGGGGAGACTCAACCTACGAGCAGTACTTC
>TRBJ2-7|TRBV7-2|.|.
CASSLAPGGPSSYEQYF
TGTGCCAGCAGCTTAGCGCCAGGCGGGCCCAGCTCCTACGAGCAGTACTTC
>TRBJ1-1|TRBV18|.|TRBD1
CASSPLGAGTGGTEAFF
TGTGCCAGCTCACCATTGGGTGCCGGGACAGGGGGCACTGAAGCTTTCTTT
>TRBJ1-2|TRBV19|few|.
CASRSTGTRGYTF
TGTGCCAGTAGGTCAACAGGAACGCGGGGCTACACCTTC
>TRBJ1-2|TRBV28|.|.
CASLGQLHGYTF
TGTGCCAGCCTCGGACAGCTTCATGGCTACACCTTC
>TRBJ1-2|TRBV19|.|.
CASSIPQRGPYGYTF
TGTGCCAGTAGTATTCCTCAGCGAGGGCCCTATGGCTACACCTTC
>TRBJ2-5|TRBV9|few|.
CASSVDLREETQYF
TGTGCCAGCAGCGTAGACCTCAGGGAAGAGACCCAGTACTTC
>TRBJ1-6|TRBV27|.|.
CASSLLGLNSPLHF
TGTGCCAGCAGTTTATTGGGCCTTAATTCACCCCTCCACTTT
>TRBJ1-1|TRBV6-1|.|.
CASSEWQGTEAFF
TGTGCCAGCAGTGAATGGCAGGGCACTGAAGCTTTCTTT
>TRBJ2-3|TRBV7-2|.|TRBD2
CASSPPGLAGGRRTDTQYF
TGTGCCAGCAGCCCGCCGGGACTAGCGGGAGGGCGACGCACAGATACGCAGTATTTT
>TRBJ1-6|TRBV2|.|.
CASREPVSGSPLHF
TGTGCCAGCCGAGAGCCGGTCTCGGGTTCACCCCTCCACTTT
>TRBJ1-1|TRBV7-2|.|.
CASSLPGHGGGAFF
TGTGCCAGCAGCTTGCCGGGTCATGGCGGGGGAGCTTTCTTT
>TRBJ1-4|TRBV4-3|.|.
CASSQDRDGGELFF
TGCGCCAGCAGCCAAGATAGGGACGGAGGGGAACTGTTTTTT
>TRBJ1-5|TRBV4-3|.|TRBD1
CASSQRQGQPQHF
TGCGCCAGCAGCCAAAGACAGGGTCAGCCCCAGCATTTT
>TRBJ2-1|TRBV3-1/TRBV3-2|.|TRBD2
CASSHSSGTYNEQFF
TGTGCCAGCAGCCACAGTAGCGGGACCTACAATGAGCAGTTCTTC
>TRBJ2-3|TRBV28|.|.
CASSQRQTTDTQYF
TGTGCCAGCAGTCAAAGACAGACCACAGATACGCAGTATTTT
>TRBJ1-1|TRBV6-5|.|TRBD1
CASRPRGLAEAFF
TGTGCCAGCAGACCCAGGGGGCTCGCTGAAGCTTTCTTT
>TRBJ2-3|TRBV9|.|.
CASRPSGRTDTQYF
TGTGCCAGCAGACCCAGCGGGCGCACAGATACGCAGTATTTT
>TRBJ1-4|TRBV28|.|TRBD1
CASGQATNEKLFF
TGTGCCAGCGGACAGGCAACTAATGAAAAACTGTTTTTT
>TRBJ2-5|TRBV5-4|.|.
CASSFRVAQETQYF
TGTGCCAGCAGCTTTCGGGTGGCCCAAGAGACCCAGTACTTC
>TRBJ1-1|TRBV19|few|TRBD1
CASSTTGENTEAFF
TGTGCCAGTAGTACCACAGGGGAAAACACTGAAGCTTTCTTT
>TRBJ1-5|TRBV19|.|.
CASSTDGPTAGIFGNQPQHF
TGTGCCAGTAGTACGGACGGACCGACCGCCGGGATATTTGGCAATCAGCCCCAGCATTTT
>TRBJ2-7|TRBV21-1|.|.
CASIKRPNGDRGLYEQYF
TGTGCCAGCATAAAGAGGCCGAATGGGGACAGGGGACTCTACGAGCAGTACTTC
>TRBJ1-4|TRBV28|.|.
CASSPAGWGEKLFF
TGTGCCAGCAGCCCCGCGGGATGGGGGGAAAAACTGTTTTTT
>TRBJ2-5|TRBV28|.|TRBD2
CASRTGGPEETQYF
TGTGCCAGCAGAACGGGAGGGCCGGAGGAGACCCAGTACTTC
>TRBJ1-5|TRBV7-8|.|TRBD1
CASSLVPGQGQAPQHF
TGTGCCAGCAGCTTAGTCCCGGGACAGGGGCAAGCACCCCAGCATTTT
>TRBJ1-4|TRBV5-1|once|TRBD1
CASSLVPGQGAKLFF
TGCGCCAGCAGCTTGGTCCCGGGACAGGGTGCAAAACTGTTTTTT
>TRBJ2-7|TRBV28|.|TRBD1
CASQGTGVYEQYF
TGTGCCAGTCAGGGAACAGGGGTCTACGAGCAGTACTTC
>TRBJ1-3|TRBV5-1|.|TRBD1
CASSGGGSGNTIYF
TGCGCCAGCAGCGGAGGGGGCTCCGGAAACACCATATATTTT
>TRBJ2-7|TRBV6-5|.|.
CASSYTGNSYEQYF
TGTGCCAGCAGTTACACAGGGAACTCCTACGAGCAGTACTTC
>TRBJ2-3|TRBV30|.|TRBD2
CAWGLAGGSATSTDTQYF
TGTGCCTGGGGGCTAGCGGGAGGTTCTGCTACGAGCACAGATACGCAGTATTTT
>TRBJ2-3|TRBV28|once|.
CASSTDTDGTDTQYF
TGTGCCAGCAGTACGGACACAGACGGCACAGATACGCAGTATTTT
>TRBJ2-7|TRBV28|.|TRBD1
CASSYRDRVYYEQYF
TGTGCCAGCAGTTACCGGGACAGGGTTTACTACGAGCAGTACTTC
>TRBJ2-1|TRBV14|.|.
CASSPKRTSSYNEQFF
TGTGCCAGCAGCCCCAAGCGGACCAGCTCCTACAATGAGCAGTTCTTC